This record covers a single T cell receptor beta chain. The table lists this clonotype with a few counts. This receptor's antigen is unknown. No clone much larger than this one lies a single base away; base qualities are absent. The approximately 39 donors, aged about 6 to 95 years, were systemically healthy Caucasian individuals from Russia. Approximately 9.7 milliliters of peripheral blood were drawn from each donor into EDTA-treated Vacutainer tubes. Ficoll-Paque density-gradient centrifugation was used to isolate PBMCs, with at least 7 million per sample. Total RNA was extracted from PBMCs with Trizol reagent, with at least 6 micrograms obtained per sample. For every donor, an aliquot of PBMCs went through flow cytometry to measure the percentages of naive CD45RAhigh/CD27high T cells. Receptors were amplified or captured by 5' RACE. Data came from an Illumina HiSeq 2500. The second PCR ran for about 6 to 11 cycles and used a J-beta primer mix along with a sample-barcoded 5' primer. A template-switch 5' adaptor carrying 12 random nucleotides introduced a unique molecular identifier onto each TCR beta cDNA molecule. At least 2.5 million CDR3-containing paired-end reads were obtained from each sample. The Mint cDNA synthesis kit, primed by a TRBC-specific oligonucleotide, was used to synthesize first-strand cDNA from all RNA. After uracil-DNA glycosylase treatment, a first 18-cycle PCR used universal primers M1SS and BC2_uni_R on all cDNA. Per the original workflow: Normalization of each sample was performed by random selection of 1 million high-quality reads, each carrying a distinct molecular identifier. Instead of being binned into consensus sequences, reads that shared molecular identifiers were thrown out. MiTCR, run with a Q25 quality threshold and the strictest error-elimination algorithm, handled CDR3 identification, clonotype clustering and error correction. A nonparametric unseen species model with Euler transformation was used to estimate a lower bound on total TCR beta diversity. TCRdb reprocessing: public reads trimmed at Q25 with fastp, clones called with MiXCR, in-frame beta chains kept. Rows are unified per CDR3 protein, each entry keeping the most common DNA and genes. The V and J calls come from TCRdb's annotation, not from the publication. The sample table records under 2 million distinct CDR3 sequences; around 35% of these occur just once. Clones ranked in the top ten supply about 11% of the sample.

The data were taken from a study of blood T cells in healthy people across ages (dated by TCRdb to the mid-2010s). The study in broad terms: Template switching captured roughly one uniquely barcoded TCR beta cDNA molecule per two T cells in model experiments. Using deep sequencing normalized with unique cDNA molecular identifiers, the study measured how TCR beta repertoire diversity changes with age. The donors were split into four age groups: young (average about 15 years), middle-aged (more than 35), aged (roughly 68) and long-lived (more than 80). To avoid experimental bias, donors of different ages were spread randomly across the sequencing lanes. For two donors (one aged 18 to 30 and one aged 80 or older), the study analyzed two additional independent replicas of 1 million unique cDNA reads from the same blood draw. Broad study findings and their caveats: Conclusive comparison of naive and antigen-experienced compartments was prevented by the profiling of bulk unsorted PBMCs. Observed TCR beta diversity per million T cells fell roughly linearly with age, and a significant reduction was already apparent by age about 38. Observed TCR beta diversity correlated strongly with the percentage of naive T cells measured by flow cytometry. The CMV infection status of donors was not known, potentially confounding age-related changes in expanded clonotypes. Estimates of total diversity based on one million sequenced T cells were regarded as lower bounds and as underestimates. Compared with the aged group, the long-lived group had more naive CD4+ T cells, fewer expanded clones and increased TCR diversity, suggesting age selection.

The CDR3 covers 14 residues, taking in both the cysteine and the phenylalanine. The kept DNA is CDR3 alone, 42 bases in frame from the first base. Trimming takes 5 bases from V and 8 bases from J, and the germline ends sit 16 bases apart. Sequences SGHAT (CDR1) and FQNNGV (CDR2) are obtained from the germline V gene. This chain joins TRBV11-2 to TRBJ2-1; no D gene can be assigned with confidence. The source is a woman aged 25 to 45 in good health. Sequenced material: blood. The CDR3 loop reads CASSPFTLGDEQFF. The DNA sequence is TGTGCCAGCAGCCCCTTTACGCTCGGCGATGAGCAGTTCTTC.